The 21 T cell receptor beta chains below come from one sample, sequenced in a study of T cells in Graves' hyperthyroidism and ophthalmopathy. Amplification of TCR beta CDR3 regions used RNA as the template. With the HTBI primer set, the TCR CDR3 went through a first round of RT-PCR. Via MiXCR, TCRdb re-called the multiplex PCR reads, giving one row per CDR3 protein. Of 500,000 to 650,000 distinct CDR3 sequences listed, roughly 14% are singletons. What was sequenced was blood. The receptors stem from a woman between 45 and 60 years old with Graves' ophthalmopathy.

Many counts were recorded for this clonotype. The rearrangement uses TRBV3-1 and TRBJ2-5, with 7 nucleotides matching TRBD1. The CDR3 runs to 15 residues. Looked up from germline, CDR1 is LGHDT and CDR2 is YNNKEL (reference sequence). Trimming took 2 bases from V and 2 from J; bases not matched to a gene: 5. CDR3 bases: TGTGCCAGCAGCCAAATCGGGACAGCACAAGAGACCCAGTACTTC. Its protein is CASSQIGTAQETQYF.

This clonotype has a single count. The V gene is TRBV6-5, the J gene TRBJ1-2; D is undetermined. Per the germline V gene, CDR1 is MNHEY and CDR2 is SVGAGI. The CDR3 has 15 amino acids. V lost 2 bases and J lost 8, with 18 bases in between. The DNA for the CDR3 is TGTGCCAGCAGTTACGTTGGGTCTGGCGGGGTGGGCTACACCTTC. Translating it yields CASSYVGSGGVGYTF.

The chain combines TRBV7-8 with TRBJ2-1; no definite D call. V was cut by 1 base and J by 8 bases, with 12 bases left in between. In germline, CDR1 is SGHVS, CDR2 FQNEAQ. There are 14 residues in the CDR3. The CDR3 here is CASSLEADTDEQFF. The CDR3 DNA is TGTGCCAGCAGCTTAGAGGCGGATACGGATGAGCAGTTCTTC.

This clonotype was detected only once. V usage is TRBV15 and J usage is TRBJ2-4; maybe TRBD2 (5 bases). Germline loops: CDR1 LNHNV, CDR2 YYDKDF (reference sequence). The CDR3 extends over 18 amino acids. Trimming took 0 bases from V and 6 from J, leaving 21 bases between them. The CDR3 loop reads CATSRDIAGQKDLNIQYF. DNA of the CDR3: TGTGCCACCAGCAGAGATATTGCGGGCCAAAAAGACTTAAACATTCAGTACTTC.

V gene TRBV7-9 combines with J gene TRBJ2-2; D perhaps matches TRBD2 (5 bases). V lost 1 base to trimming and J lost 6 bases, with 12 bases between them. Germline V lookup: CDR1 SEHNR, CDR2 FQNEAQ (reference sequence). The CDR3 loop spans 15 amino acids. Here the CDR3 DNA reads TGTGCCAGCAGCTTAGTTGCGGGTTTGGCCGGGGAGCTGTTTTTT. It translates to CASSLVAGLAGELFF.

This clonotype appeared many times. This rearrangement joins TRBV6-1 to TRBJ1-6; D is undetermined. Per germline, CDR1 MNHNS and CDR2 SASEGT. The CDR3 runs 13 residues. V was cut by 3 bases and J by 5 bases, with 5 bases left in between. Here the CDR3 reads CASSEADNSPLHF. The CDR3 nucleotides read TGTGCCAGCAGTGAGGCAGATAATTCACCCCTCCACTTT.

In this sample, this clonotype turned up a few times. The chain carries TRBV9 and TRBJ2-6; D not certain. Germline V gene sequence: CDR1 SGDLS, CDR2 YYNGEE. The CDR3 sequence is 19 residues long. Trimming left V 7 bases short and J 0 bases short, with 23 bases between. The CDR3 is CASGRFPMGGSSGANVLTF. DNA for the CDR3: TGTGCCAGCGGTCGGTTCCCTATGGGTGGGTCCTCTGGGGCCAACGTCCTGACTTTC.

This clonotype was detected ten times or more. V usage is TRBV18 and J usage is TRBJ2-1; 7 bases align to TRBD1. Per germline, CDR1 KGHSH and CDR2 LQKENI. Trimming at V came to 3 bases and at J to 2 bases, leaving 4 bases not matched to a gene. The CDR3 spans 15 residues. The CDR3 bases are TGTGCCAGCTCACCCCGGGACAGAGCCTACAATGAGCAGTTCTTC. Its protein product is CASSPRDRAYNEQFF.

This clonotype was seen many times. The rearrangement links TRBV20-1 to TRBJ2-5, with a tentative D call TRBD1 (5 bases). The V and J ends lost 6 bases and 2 bases respectively, with 13 bases between them. There are 13 residues in the CDR3. Germline V gives CDR1 DFQATT, CDR2 SNEGSKA (reference sequence). This CDR3 reads CSANRQSQETQYF. The CDR3 coding sequence is TGCAGTGCCAACCGACAGTCTCAAGAGACCCAGTACTTC.

Many counts were recorded for this clonotype. V gene TRBV12-3 or TRBV12-4 combines with J gene TRBJ2-7, with 9 bases aligning to TRBD1. V trimming: 6 bases; J trimming: 4 bases; junction bases outside the gene matches: 7. The CDR3 has 14 residues. Here the CDR3 DNA reads TGTGCCAGCAGCCTTCCCGGGACAGGGTACGAGCAGTACTTC. It yields the protein CASSLPGTGYEQYF.

This clonotype has ten or more counts. The chain is built from TRBV28 and TRBJ2-3; D not certain. V was clipped by 6 bases and J by 4 bases, with 11 bases between them. The germline gives CDR1 MDHEN, CDR2 SYDVKM. The CDR3 consists of 13 residues. The CDR3 DNA sequence: TGTGCCAGCAGCTCCGGATTCGCAGATACGCAGTATTTT. Translated: CASSSGFADTQYF.

The table lists this clonotype with a few counts. The chain uses TRBV28 and TRBJ1-1, with TRBD1 identical over 8 bases. Germline lookup yields CDR1 MDHEN and CDR2 SYDVKM. This CDR3 comprises 15 residues. With V trimmed by 4 bases and J by 4 bases, 8 bases remained unmatched. CDR3 sequence reads: CASSWPGGAGTEAFF. Written as DNA, the CDR3 is TGTGCCAGCAGTTGGCCAGGGGGCGCCGGCACTGAAGCTTTCTTT.

The V and J genes are TRBV12-5 and TRBJ2-3, with D possibly being TRBD2 (6 bases). V gave up 0 bases and J gave up 0 bases, with 10 bases separating them. CDR1 and CDR2 from the germline V gene are LGHNT and FRNRAP. The CDR3 has 16 amino acids. The CDR3 DNA sequence: TGTGCTAGTGGTTTGGTCGTCGCGGGGAGCACAGATACGCAGTATTTT. Protein: CASGLVVAGSTDTQYF.

The chain employs TRBV6-1 and TRBJ2-7; possibly TRBD1 for D (6 bases). The CDR3 runs 19 residues. V lost 8 bases and J lost 3, with 32 bases in between. Germline CDR1 reads MNHNS; CDR2 reads SASEGT. CDR3 sequence (DNA): TGTGCCAGCGGCGGCCGACAGGTGACACAAAATGACCGACTCTACGAGCAGTACTTC. It is translated as CASGGRQVTQNDRLYEQYF.

In its sample, this clonotype was seen many times. The chain recombines TRBV20-1 with TRBJ2-7; perhaps D is TRBD1 or TRBD2 (5 bases each). With 6 bases removed from V and 2 bases from J, the gap between germline ends came to 17 bases. CDR1 and CDR2 from the germline V gene are DFQATT and SNEGSKA (reference sequence). CDR3 size: 14 residues. CDR3 bases: TGCAGTGCCACCGGGACCGAAAAGACCTACGAGCAGTACTTC. Translating it yields CSATGTEKTYEQYF.

This clonotype came up many times. The genes are TRBV7-3 and TRBJ2-2, with TRBD2 identical over 7 bases. The CDR3 is 14 residues long. V was clipped by 7 bases and J by 5 bases; unmatched bases: 7. CDR1 and CDR2 from the germline V gene are SGHTA and FQGTGA. CDR3: CASKLRGETGELFF. The CDR3 bases are TGTGCCAGCAAACTCCGGGGGGAAACCGGGGAGCTGTTTTTT.

The chain is built from TRBV6-5 and TRBJ1-6, with D perhaps TRBD1 (5 bases). V was shortened by 2 bases and J by 7 bases, with 12 bases between the two germline ends. This CDR3 spans 15 amino acids. From germline, CDR1 is MNHEY and CDR2 SVGAGI. Here the CDR3 reads CASSYRNRTNSPLHF. The CDR3 DNA sequence: TGTGCCAGCAGTTACAGGAACAGGACGAATTCACCCCTCCACTTT.

This clonotype was seen at least ten times. The chain has TRBV20-1 and TRBJ1-1, with TRBD1 matching over 7 bases. Trimming took 3 bases from V and 3 from J; bases not matched to a gene: 4. The CDR3 runs 13 residues. Germline loops: CDR1 DFQATT, CDR2 SNEGSKA (reference sequence). The CDR3 nucleotides read TGCAGTGCTAGGGCTGACAGGGACACTGAAGCTTTCTTT. Residues: CSARADRDTEAFF.

This clonotype was counted many times. This sequence joins TRBV7-9 and TRBJ2-7; D gene unclear. CDR3 length equals 13 residues. V lost 1 base, J lost 4 bases, and 8 bases lay in between. Germline values: CDR1 SEHNR, CDR2 FQNEAQ (reference sequence). CDR3 coding DNA: TGTGCCAGCAGCTTAGGTGTTCGGTACGAGCAGTACTTC. Amino acid sequence: CASSLGVRYEQYF.

The chain employs TRBV6-5 and TRBJ2-1; D may match TRBD1 or TRBD2 (7 bases each). CDR3 size: 15 residues. The V end lost 10 bases, the J end lost 6 bases, and 22 bases lay between the germline ends. Germline CDR1 and CDR2: MNHEY and SVGAGI. DNA for the CDR3: TGTGCCATCCGACAGGGTGCGGGGAGGGTCAATGAGCAGTTCTTC. Translating gives CAIRQGAGRVNEQFF.

This clonotype has at least ten counts. CDR3 sequence reads: CASSLGEGNTIYF. As DNA, the CDR3 is TGTGCCAGCAGCTTAGGGGAGGGAAACACCATATATTTT. The genes are TRBV7-2 and TRBJ1-3; D unclear. The germline V gene encodes CDR1 SGHTA and CDR2 FQGNSA. CDR3 length: 13 residues. Deletions cut 1 base from V and 4 bases from J, with 5 bases between.